The 22 T cell receptor beta chains reported below all come from one sample, sequenced in a study of T cell changes during pregnancy in multiple sclerosis. Method: immunoSEQ multiplex PCR; TCRdb's copy keeps in-frame clones and lacks some. Here the sample spans 52,000 or so clones, around 89% being singletons. Sequences were derived from CD4+ T cells from peripheral blood mononuclear cells, sampled in the first trimester of pregnancy. All receptors derive from a female donor with multiple sclerosis, enrolled in a pregnancy study.

This clone has just one count. The chain joins TRBV5-6 to TRBJ2-1, with 9 bases fitting TRBD1. CDR3 length: 16 residues. CDR1 is SGHDT, CDR2 YYEEEE, per germline. Unmatched junction bases numbered 10, after V lost 1 base and J lost 8 bases. CDR3 amino acids: CASSLFSQGAGHEQFF. CDR3 DNA sequence: TGTGCCAGCAGCTTGTTTTCACAGGGGGCGGGTCATGAGCAGTTCTTC.

The J gene is TRBJ2-7, the V gene TRBV5-6; a possible D gene is TRBD1 (5 bases). CDR3 size: 13 residues. V shed 2 bases and J shed 4 bases, with 10 bases lying between them. Germline CDR1 reads SGHDT; CDR2 reads YYEEEE. CDR3 in DNA: TGTGCCAGCAGCTTCCCCGACAGATACGAGCAGTACTTC. Amino acids: CASSFPDRYEQYF.

The chain carries TRBV7-3 and TRBJ2-1, with D unresolved. The CDR3 has 12 residues. Trimming stripped 11 bases from V and 6 bases from J, with 14 bases between. Germline-derived CDR1 and CDR2 are SGHTA and FQGTGA. In DNA, the CDR3 is TGTGCCCGTGGGCCTCTGACCAATGAGCAGTTCTTC. The encoded protein is CARGPLTNEQFF.

The chain couples TRBV28 to TRBJ1-5; D is possibly TRBD1 (6 bases). The V gene's germline CDR1 is MDHEN and CDR2 SYDVKM. V gave up 7 bases and J gave up 11 bases, with 18 bases separating them. There are 13 residues in the CDR3. CDR3 sequence: CASTGGGYLTQHF. The CDR3 coding sequence is TGTGCCAGCACGGGAGGGGGGTATTTGACCCAGCATTTT. The whole variable domain, filled in from reference TRBV28 and TRBJ1-5, reads DVKVTQSSRYLVKRTGEKVFLECVQDMDHENMFWYRQDPGLGLRLIYFSYDVKMKEKGDIPEGYSVSREKKERFSLILESASTNQTSMYLCASTGGGYLTQHFGDGTRLSIL.

CDR3 loop: CASRNKDRSNQPQHF. The CDR3 nucleotides are TGTGCCAGCAGAAACAAGGACAGAAGCAATCAGCCCCAGCATTTT. The chain combines TRBV6-6 with TRBJ1-5, with a possible D match to TRBD1 (6 bases). Trimming took 6 bases from V and 1 from J, leaving 13 bases between them. The CDR3 runs 15 residues. Germline CDR1 reads MNHNY; CDR2 reads SVGAGI (reference sequence).

The chain carries TRBV7-9 and TRBJ1-1; D remains ambiguous. Trimming took 6 bases from V and 3 from J, leaving 17 bases between them. This CDR3 spans 15 amino acids. CDR1 is SEHNR and CDR2 is FQNEAQ in the germline V gene (reference sequence). The CDR3 region is CASRPATRGHTEAFF. The CDR3 DNA reads as TGTGCCAGCAGACCGGCCACACGAGGGCACACTGAAGCTTTCTTT.

The chain recombines TRBV6-1 with TRBJ2-7, with TRBD1 matching over 7 bases. This CDR3 contains 15 residues. Germline V gene lookup returns CDR1 MNHNS and CDR2 SASEGT. V gave up 5 bases and J gave up 0 bases; unmatched junction bases: 7. CDR3 DNA sequence: TGTGCCAGCAGTATAGGGACAGCTAGCTCCTACGAGCAGTACTTC. It yields the protein CASSIGTASSYEQYF.

The V and J genes are TRBV19 and TRBJ1-4; the match to TRBD1 covers 8 bases. The CDR3 is 17 amino acids. With 5 bases clipped from V and 10 bases from J, the junction kept 18 bases outside the gene matches. Germline-derived CDR1 and CDR2 are LNHDA and SQIVND (reference sequence). CDR3 bases: TGTGCCAGTAGTTTCCGGACAGGGTATAGCGGTAAAGGAAAACTGTTTTTT. Its translation is CASSFRTGYSGKGKLFF.

The V call is TRBV27, the J call TRBJ2-5; TRBD1 is a possible D gene (6 bases). The CDR3 is 16 amino acids. The germline V gene has CDR1 MNHEY and CDR2 SMNVEV (reference sequence). The V end was cut by 1 base, the J end by 5 bases, with 17 bases between. The chain's CDR3 is CASSLYGQGSSETQYF. The CDR3 coding sequence is TGTGCCAGCAGTTTATATGGGCAGGGGTCTTCGGAGACCCAGTACTTC.

The chain couples TRBV6-1 to TRBJ2-5, with 10 bases identical to TRBD1. Germline loops: CDR1 MNHNS, CDR2 SASEGT. The CDR3 loop spans 13 amino acids. J lost 7 bases, V lost 8 bases, and 7 bases had no gene match. This CDR3 reads CASGQGGIWTQYF. The CDR3 DNA reads as TGTGCCAGCGGACAGGGGGGAATTTGGACCCAGTACTTC.

The chain couples TRBV5-1 to TRBJ2-2; 7 nucleotides agree with TRBD1. The CDR3 contains 17 residues. Trimming took 1 base from V and 5 from J; bases not matched to a gene: 11. The germline V gene encodes CDR1 SGHRS and CDR2 YFSETQ. Written as DNA, the CDR3 is TGCGCCAGCAGCTTGACGAGGACAGGCCTGAAAACCGGGGAGCTGTTTTTT. Translated, it gives CASSLTRTGLKTGELFF. Supplemented by reference TRBV5-1 and TRBJ2-2, the full variable domain reads KAGVTQTPRYLIKTRGQQVTLSCSPISGHRSVSWYQQTPGQGLQFLFEYFSETQRNKGNFPGRFSGRQFSNSRSEMNVSTLELGDSALYLCASSLTRTGLKTGELFFGEGSRLTVL.

V usage is TRBV4-3 and J usage is TRBJ1-2; weak D call: TRBD1 (6 bases). V was shortened by 0 bases and J by 0 bases, with 17 bases between the two germline ends. The CDR3 consists of 18 residues. CDR1 is LGHNA and CDR2 is YSLEER in the germline V gene. The CDR3 DNA follows: TGCGCCAGCAGCCAAGACCCGGGGGGCAGGTCGGCTAACTATGGCTACACCTTC. The encoded protein is CASSQDPGGRSANYGYTF.

The chain has TRBV6-1 and TRBJ1-1; TRBD1 is a possible D gene (6 bases). Looked up from germline, CDR1 is MNHNS and CDR2 is SASEGT. V dropped 8 bases and J dropped 3 bases, with 19 bases sitting between them. This CDR3 has 15 amino acids. The CDR3 sequence: CASGLQTGLYTEAFF. CDR3 DNA sequence: TGTGCCAGCGGACTTCAAACAGGGCTGTACACTGAAGCTTTCTTT.

The V and J genes are TRBV28 and TRBJ1-1, with D perhaps matching TRBD1 (5 bases). The germline V gene has CDR1 MDHEN and CDR2 SYDVKM. The CDR3 length is 15 residues. Trimming left V 0 bases short and J 0 bases short, with 8 bases between. The CDR3 DNA follows: TGTGCCAGCAGTTTATGGGAGACAGTGAACACTGAAGCTTTCTTT. Translated: CASSLWETVNTEAFF.

The J gene is TRBJ2-3, the V gene TRBV5-4; 13 bases are shared with TRBD2. Germline CDR1 SGHNT, CDR2 YYREEE (reference sequence). The V gene end was trimmed by 4 bases and the J gene end by 2 bases; junction bases not matched to a gene: 7. The CDR3 is made up of 17 amino acids. CDR3 sequence reads: CASSPGLAGDYTDTQYF. The CDR3 DNA reads TGTGCCAGCAGCCCCGGACTAGCGGGGGACTACACAGATACGCAGTATTTT. Full variable domain (remainder filled in from reference TRBV5-4 and TRBJ2-3): ETGVTQSPTHLIKTRGQQVTLRCSSQSGHNTVSWYQQALGQGPQFIFQYYREEENGRGNFPPRFSGLQFPNYSSELNVNALELDDSALYLCASSPGLAGDYTDTQYFGPGTRLTVL.

CDR3 nucleotide sequence: TGTGCCAGCAGCGCTCTCTCGGGAGGAGATACGCAGTATTTT. It specifies CASSALSGGDTQYF. The chain links TRBV9 to TRBJ2-3; TRBD2 aligns across 7 bases. This CDR3 is built from 14 residues. Unmatched junction bases numbered 6, after V lost 3 bases and J lost 5 bases. Germline V gene sequence: CDR1 SGDLS, CDR2 YYNGEE.

The rearrangement joins TRBV4-3 to TRBJ2-5; 8 nucleotides match TRBD1. This CDR3 contains 15 residues. Per germline, CDR1 LGHNA and CDR2 YSLEER. V was pared by 0 bases and J by 7 bases, with 7 bases of the junction left unmatched. CDR3 nucleotide sequence: TGCGCCAGCAGCCAAGAATCAGGACAGGGAAGGACCCAGTACTTC. Its protein is CASSQESGQGRTQYF.

This clone was seen only once. V gene TRBV6-1 combines with J gene TRBJ1-2; no firm D call. The germline V gene has CDR1 MNHNS and CDR2 SASEGT. V lost 5 bases to trimming and J lost 2 bases, with 9 bases between them. This CDR3 contains 13 residues. The CDR3 spells CASSINKNYGYTF. The CDR3 nucleotides are TGTGCCAGCAGTATTAACAAGAACTATGGCTACACCTTC.

The chain recombines TRBV7-3 with TRBJ2-7, with D possibly TRBD2 on 6 matching bases. Germline-derived CDR1 and CDR2 are SGHTA and FQGTGA. The CDR3 contains 13 residues. V lost 3 bases and J 4 bases, leaving 10 bases between the germline ends. CDR3 nucleotide sequence: TGTGCCAGCAGCTTTGGAGGGACGTACGAGCAGTACTTC. The encoded protein is CASSFGGTYEQYF.

V and J are TRBV5-1 and TRBJ1-6; D gene ambiguous. This CDR3 contains 18 residues. In germline, CDR1 is SGHRS, CDR2 YFSETQ. With 4 bases removed from V and 6 bases from J, the gap between germline ends came to 23 bases. The CDR3 DNA follows: TGCGCCAGCAGCCCCGTCTTACAACAGAGGACTACTAATTCACCCCTCCACTTT. Amino acid sequence: CASSPVLQQRTTNSPLHF.

The rearrangement uses TRBV27 and TRBJ2-7; D remains unclear. V lost 1 base to trimming and J lost 3 bases, with 16 bases between them. The CDR3 loop spans 16 amino acids. Germline values: CDR1 MNHEY, CDR2 SMNVEV (reference sequence). The CDR3 DNA follows: TGTGCCAGCAGTTTATTTGGGCCAGGCTCCCTCTACGAGCAGTACTTC. Its translation is CASSLFGPGSLYEQYF.

The rearrangement links TRBV27 to TRBJ1-1; D ambiguous. The germline V gene encodes CDR1 MNHEY and CDR2 SMNVEV (reference sequence). This CDR3 is 14 amino acids long. The germline V and J ends were trimmed by 3 bases and 1 base, with 9 bases remaining between them. CDR3 sequence (DNA): TGTGCCAGCAGTTTCCGGGTAGAGAACACTGAAGCTTTCTTT. Translated: CASSFRVENTEAFF.